This note documents a single T cell receptor (beta chain) sequence. Generated by immunoSEQ multiplex PCR, the TCRdb table keeps only in-frame clones and is missing some. The sample records about 120,000 clones, around 89% being singletons. The sample originates from a study of blood T cell repertoires in COVID-19. CDR1 SNHLY and CDR2 FYNNEI come from the germline V gene. The trim removed 9 bases at V and 5 bases at J, leaving 7 bases unmatched. The CDR3 spans 12 residues. This TCR was recovered from a human donor with acute or convalescent COVID-19. The donor label of this sample is uncertain. Sequencing was carried out using peripheral blood. The gene calls are TRBV2 and TRBJ2-7; 7 bases align to TRBD1. The CDR3 nucleotides read TGTGCCAGTAAACGGGACAGCGACGAGCAGTACTTC. Translated: CASKRDSDEQYF.